The present T cell receptor beta chain was sequenced within a study of blood T cell repertoires in COVID-19. Study in general: PBMCs, B-cell-depleted T cells, or T cells were the source of the cDNA or gDNA that made up the material.

Study members were between roughly 18 and 100 years old and lived in approximately 25 US regions. Recovered Cohort 3 donors showed two negative PCRs, clearance, or symptom resolution. Germline CDR1 SGHRS, CDR2 YFSETQ. Trimming took 0 bases from V and 8 from J, leaving 10 bases between them. The CDR3 is made up of 13 amino acids. Per the study methods: Reference gene primer amplification gave nucleated cell count estimates. The repertoire was sequenced with immunoSEQ multiplex PCR; TCRdb's copy has only in-frame clones and lacks some. The V and J calls and clone size come from that table; D and trimming were worked out from the DNA. The sample shows approximately 490,000 clones, 87% of them seen only once.

This clonotype originated in a woman aged 18-30 years who had recovered from COVID-19. Sequencing was performed on PBMCs or T cells enriched from blood (not recorded which). The V and J genes are TRBV5-1 and TRBJ2-3; D is uncertain. In nucleotides, the CDR3 is TGCGCCAGCAGCTTGGCGTCGATGAGTACGCAGTATTTT. Protein product: CASSLASMSTQYF.